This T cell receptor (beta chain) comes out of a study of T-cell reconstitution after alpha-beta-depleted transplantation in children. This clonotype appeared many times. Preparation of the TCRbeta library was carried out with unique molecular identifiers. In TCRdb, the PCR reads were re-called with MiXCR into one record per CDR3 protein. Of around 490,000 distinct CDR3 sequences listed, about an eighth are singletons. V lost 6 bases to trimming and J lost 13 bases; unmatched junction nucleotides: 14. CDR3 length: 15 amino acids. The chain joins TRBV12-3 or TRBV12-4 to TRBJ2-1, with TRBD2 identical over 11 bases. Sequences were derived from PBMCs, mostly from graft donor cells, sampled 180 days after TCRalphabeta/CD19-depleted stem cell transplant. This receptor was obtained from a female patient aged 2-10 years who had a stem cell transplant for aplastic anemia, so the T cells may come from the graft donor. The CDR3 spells CASSLQRLAGGFQFF. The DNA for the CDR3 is TGTGCCAGCAGCCTACAAAGGCTAGCGGGAGGTTTCCAGTTCTTC.